These 2 T cell receptor beta chains were all obtained from the same sample, sequenced in a study of blood T cell repertoires in COVID-19. Clones were read by immunoSEQ multiplex PCR, and TCRdb kept only the in-frame ones, dropping some. The sample carries about 230,000 clones, roughly 80% recorded once. Source material: peripheral blood. The source of these receptors is a woman older than 75 with acute or convalescent COVID-19.

The chain carries TRBV12-3 or TRBV12-4 and TRBJ2-2; D uncertain. The CDR3 is 13 residues long. Trimming removed 3 bases from V and 7 bases from J, with 9 bases in between. CDR3 residues: CASSFLSGGELFF. Written as DNA, the CDR3 is TGTGCCAGCAGTTTCCTCTCAGGCGGGGAGCTGTTTTTT.

This chain connects TRBV5-1 to TRBJ2-6; the match to TRBD1 covers 7 bases. The junction had 3 bases not matched to a gene; V was cut back by 0 bases and J by 0 bases. The CDR3 consists of 17 residues. Germline V gene lookup returns CDR1 SGHRS and CDR2 YFSETQ. CDR3 nucleotides: TGCGCCAGCAGCTTGGTACCAGGGGGCTCTGGGGCCAACGTCCTGACTTTC. It specifies CASSLVPGGSGANVLTF.